Each of the 27 T cell receptor beta chains below was sequenced from the same sample in a study of regulatory T cells in long-lasting Graves disease. Combining iRepertoire HTBI primers with Arm-PCR of CDR3 regions, the authors built TCR beta libraries. From the multiplex PCR reads, TCRdb called clonotypes with MiXCR, one entry per CDR3 protein. The sample carries about 330,000 distinct CDR3 sequences, roughly 17% recorded once. This sample's time point: newly diagnosed GD, antithyroid drugs for less than 3 months. PBMC-extracted RNA yielded the TCR library. These sequences were also reported in another study, on T cells in Graves' hyperthyroidism and ophthalmopathy.

The sequencing used peripheral blood mononuclear cells (PBMCs), collected at new diagnosis, from a patient treated with antithyroid drugs. All receptors derive from a woman in her late teens or twenties with Graves disease.

This clonotype was seen only once. A read error may explain this, as a much larger clone is one base away. The genes are TRBV11-2 and TRBJ2-1; D remains unclear. Germline CDR1 SGHAT, CDR2 FQNNGV. The length of the CDR3 is 12 residues. For the CDR3, the DNA is TGTGCCAGCAGCCCAACCGTGGATGATCAGTTCTTC. This gives the protein CASSPTVDDQFF.

This clonotype was counted a single time. Only one base separates this from a far larger clonotype, so it likely reflects a read error. The V gene is TRBV6-2 or TRBV6-3, the J gene TRBJ2-2; possibly TRBD2 for D (6 bases). The CDR3 has 13 residues. Germline V CDR1 and CDR2: MNHEY, SVGEGT. This chain's CDR3 is CASNMGESGEPFF. The CDR3 DNA reads as TGTGCCAGCAATATGGGGGAGTCGGGGGAGCCGTTTTTT.

This clonotype was observed many times. V gene TRBV27 combines with J gene TRBJ2-2, with 8 bases fitting TRBD1. This CDR3 is built from 17 residues. V lost 3 bases to trimming and J lost 1 base; unmatched junction nucleotides: 7. CDR1 MNHEY and CDR2 SMNVEV come from the germline V gene (reference sequence). CDR3 DNA: TGTGCCAGCAGTTTGTTGCTGGGGACAGGGAACACCGGGGAGCTGTTTTTT. Protein sequence: CASSLLLGTGNTGELFF.

This clonotype was recorded many times. The CDR3 DNA is TGTGCCAGCAGCTTGGGACTAGCGGGGATCTCTGGGGAGCAGTTCTTC. This translates into CASSLGLAGISGEQFF. The chain joins TRBV11-3 to TRBJ2-1; 13 bases match TRBD2. Germline loops: CDR1 SGHNT, CDR2 YENEEA. The CDR3 spans 16 residues. After removal of 3 bases from V and 10 bases from J, the junction contained 9 bases not matched to a gene.

This sequence joins TRBV30 and TRBJ2-7, with D perhaps being TRBD1 or TRBD2 (5 bases each). This CDR3 spans 14 amino acids. Trimming cost V 3 bases and J 2 bases, with 14 bases left between them. The germline V gene encodes CDR1 GTSNPN and CDR2 SVGIG (reference sequence). The CDR3 region has the DNA TGTGCCTGGAGGGGACGGGACGGTACCTACGAGCAGTACTTC. Its translation is CAWRGRDGTYEQYF.

This clonotype appeared a few times. The junction departs from the called germline gene at one end, perhaps through a read error. The CDR3 loop reads CASSSGTLSNRPQHF. The DNA of the CDR3 is TGTGCCAGCAGTTCCGGGACGCTTAGCAATCGGCCCCAGCATTTT. V gene TRBV27 combines with J gene TRBJ1-5; TRBD1 might be the D (5 bases). The CDR3 runs 15 residues. Germline-derived CDR1 and CDR2 are MNHEY and SMNVEV (reference sequence).

This clonotype has only a few counts. V usage is TRBV19 and J usage is TRBJ2-7, with D possibly TRBD1 on 5 matching bases. The length of the CDR3 is 13 residues. With 2 bases removed from V and 6 bases from J, the gap between germline ends came to 11 bases. In germline, CDR1 is LNHDA, CDR2 SQIVND (reference sequence). CDR3 DNA sequence: TGTGCCAGTAGTATATCCAGGGTCTCCGAGCAGTACTTC. Protein: CASSISRVSEQYF.

This clonotype has at least ten counts. This chain uses TRBV5-1 with TRBJ2-1; D perhaps matches TRBD2 (5 bases). Trimming took 1 base from V and 9 from J, leaving 14 bases between them. CDR1 and CDR2 (germline): SGHRS, YFSETQ. The CDR3 consists of 14 residues. In nucleotides, the CDR3 is TGCGCCAGCAGCTTGAGGAAGGACTCGGGTGAGCAGTTCTTC. It specifies CASSLRKDSGEQFF.

This clonotype occurred many times. This chain connects TRBV27 to TRBJ2-5; D gene ambiguous. The CDR3 contains 13 residues. V was cut by 3 bases and J by 2 bases, with 7 bases left in between. Germline V gives CDR1 MNHEY, CDR2 SMNVEV (reference sequence). The CDR3 protein is CASSFVAQETQYF. Written as DNA, the CDR3 is TGTGCCAGCAGTTTTGTGGCGCAAGAGACCCAGTACTTC.

This clonotype was seen ten or more times. The V gene is TRBV20-1, the J gene TRBJ2-3; 10 bases are shared with TRBD2. The CDR3 runs 20 residues. With 3 bases clipped from V and 0 bases from J, the junction kept 18 bases outside the gene matches. CDR1 DFQATT and CDR2 SNEGSKA come from the germline V gene (reference sequence). The CDR3 loop reads CSASRDRESGRVISTDTQYF. For the CDR3, the DNA is TGCAGTGCTAGCCGGGACAGAGAGAGCGGGAGGGTGATTAGCACAGATACGCAGTATTTT.

This clonotype has a handful of counts. The chain joins TRBV9 to TRBJ1-1; D remains ambiguous. The CDR3 is 13 residues long. V lost 3 bases and J 1 base, leaving 7 bases between the germline ends. Germline values: CDR1 SGDLS, CDR2 YYNGEE. The CDR3 region is CASSAEGNTEAFF. The CDR3 DNA reads TGTGCCAGCAGCGCCGAGGGGAACACTGAAGCTTTCTTT.

A remark on this clonotype: A much larger clone is a single base away; this may be a read error. CDR3 in amino acids: CASSYGTVAEASF. CDR3 in DNA: TGTGCCAGCAGTTATGGGACAGTCGCGGAAGCTTCCTTT. The gene calls are TRBV12-3 or TRBV12-4 and TRBJ1-1, with TRBD1 matching 7 bases. The CDR3 covers 13 residues.

CDR3 sequence reads: CASSRTEKETQYF. For the CDR3, the DNA is TGTGCCAGCAGCCGGACAGAGAAAGAGACCCAGTACTTC. The chain has TRBV7-9 and TRBJ2-5, with D maybe TRBD1 (6 bases). The CDR3 extends over 13 amino acids. The germline V gene has CDR1 SEHNR and CDR2 FQNEAQ (reference sequence). V was cut by 5 bases and J by 3 bases, with 10 bases left in between.

This chain's CDR3 is CSATGRTSGSWSTDTQYF. The CDR3 coding sequence is TGCAGTGCCACAGGTCGGACTAGCGGGAGTTGGAGCACAGATACGCAGTATTTT. The V gene is TRBV20-1, the J gene TRBJ2-3, with 13 bases fitting TRBD2. CDR1 is DFQATT, CDR2 SNEGSKA, per germline (reference sequence). Germline trimming cut 6 bases from V and 0 bases from J; bases unmatched to any gene: 12. The CDR3 sequence is 18 residues long.

This clonotype was seen a handful of times. This may be a read error, as it is one base from a much larger clone. V is TRBV18 and J is TRBJ1-5; maybe TRBD1 (5 bases). Germline V CDR1 and CDR2: KGHSH, LQKENI. The CDR3 spans 14 residues. The chain's CDR3 is CASSQWGSSQPQHF. Written as DNA, the CDR3 is TGTGCCAGCTCTCAGTGGGGGAGCAGTCAGCCCCAGCATTTT.

At least ten counts were recorded for this clonotype. The rearrangement links TRBV13 to TRBJ2-1; no clear D gene. Trimming shortened V by 3 bases and J by 5 bases, and 8 bases separated the two germline ends. Looked up from germline, CDR1 is PRHDT and CDR2 is FYEKMQ (reference sequence). This CDR3 spans 13 amino acids. This chain's CDR3 is CASSFILNNEQFF. CDR3 DNA sequence: TGTGCCAGCAGCTTCATCCTCAACAATGAGCAGTTCTTC.

The gene calls are TRBV20-1 and TRBJ1-2; perhaps TRBD1 as D (6 bases). The CDR3 has 11 residues. V lost 4 bases and J 6 bases, leaving 9 bases between the germline ends. Germline lookup yields CDR1 DFQATT and CDR2 SNEGSKA (reference sequence). This CDR3 is CSAISGDGYTF. The DNA of the CDR3 is TGCAGTGCTATCTCAGGGGATGGCTACACCTTC.

The V and J genes are TRBV5-6 and TRBJ1-2; TRBD1 might be the D (5 bases). There are 14 residues in the CDR3. Trimming took off 0 bases at V and 3 bases at J, with 9 bases between the two ends. Germline CDR1 reads SGHDT; CDR2 reads YYEEEE. The CDR3 here is CASSLEAGYYGYTF. The CDR3 DNA reads as TGTGCCAGCAGCTTGGAAGCAGGGTACTATGGCTACACCTTC.

This clonotype turned up a few times. The gene calls are TRBV9 and TRBJ2-5; possibly TRBD1 for D (6 bases). The V end was cut by 3 bases, the J end by 0 bases, with 9 bases between. CDR3 length equals 14 residues. Germline assignment: CDR1 SGDLS and CDR2 YYNGEE. This CDR3 reads CASSAGQYQETQYF. The CDR3 region has the DNA TGTGCCAGCAGCGCAGGACAGTACCAAGAGACCCAGTACTTC.

Concerning this clonotype itself: A much larger clone differs from this one at a single base, so this may be a read error. The chain combines TRBV9 with TRBJ1-2; 7 bases agree with TRBD1. This CDR3 comprises 17 residues. Germline values: CDR1 SGDLS, CDR2 YYNGEE. The CDR3 is CASSATGVSLLYDGCTF. DNA for the CDR3: TGTGCCAGCAGCGCAACAGGGGTATCTCTGCTATACGATGGCTGCACCTTC. Based on the CDR3 plus reference TRBV9 and TRBJ1-2, the full variable domain is DSGVTQTPKHLITATGQRVTLRCSPRSGDLSVYWYQQSLDQGLQFLIQYYNGEERAKGNILERFSAQQFPDLHSELNLSSLELGDSALYFCASSATGVSLLYDGCTFGSGTRLTVV.

This clonotype was picked up many times. This chain links TRBV6-9 with TRBJ1-1; D may be TRBD1 (6 bases). The germline CDR1 and CDR2 sequences are MNHGY and SVAAGI. The CDR3 length is 14 residues. Deletions cut 3 bases from V and 4 bases from J, with 12 bases between. CDR3 bases: TGTGCCAGCAGTTACGGGAGGGGGAGCACTGAAGCTTTCTTT. Protein: CASSYGRGSTEAFF.

To note about this clonotype: A much larger clone is a single base away; this may be a read error. The J gene is TRBJ1-1, the V gene TRBV12-3 or TRBV12-4; possibly TRBD1 for D (5 bases). The CDR3 sequence is 14 residues long. Trimming took off 7 bases at V and 6 bases at J, with 18 bases between the two ends. CDR3 nucleotide sequence: TGTGCCAGCACCCGACGGGGGGGGAAGGCTGAAGCTTTCTTT. Translated, it gives CASTRRGGKAEAFF.

This chain uses TRBV19 with TRBJ1-2; weak D call: TRBD1 (5 bases). CDR3 size: 15 residues. Trimming took 3 bases from V and 5 from J, leaving 16 bases between them. CDR1 and CDR2 (germline): LNHDA, SQIVND (reference sequence). The CDR3 nucleotides are TGTGCCAGTAGTATCTCCCTACCAGGGCTATATGGCTACACCTTC. It specifies CASSISLPGLYGYTF.

V usage is TRBV27 and J usage is TRBJ2-7, with 8 bases fitting TRBD1. V shed 5 bases and J 9 bases; nucleotides not matched to a gene: 12. The CDR3 loop spans 14 amino acids. Germline lookup yields CDR1 MNHEY and CDR2 SMNVEV (reference sequence). This CDR3 is CASSPGQGTSSQYF. The CDR3 bases are TGTGCCAGCAGTCCAGGACAGGGAACCTCTTCGCAGTACTTC.

The chain combines TRBV20-1 with TRBJ2-1; D remains unclear. Germline V gene sequence: CDR1 DFQATT, CDR2 SNEGSKA (reference sequence). The V end was cut by 6 bases, the J end by 9 bases, with 15 bases between. CDR3 length: 12 amino acids. CDR3 loop: CSAQPSTSEQFF. As DNA, the CDR3 is TGCAGTGCCCAGCCCAGCACCAGTGAGCAGTTCTTC.

This chain connects TRBV13 to TRBJ2-1; no firm D call. CDR3 length: 14 amino acids. Germline loops: CDR1 PRHDT, CDR2 FYEKMQ (reference sequence). Trimming stripped 0 bases from V and 10 bases from J, with 13 bases between. CDR3 DNA sequence: TGTGCCAGCAGCTTAGGCCTAGGCATAAACGAGCAGTTCTTC. Amino acid sequence: CASSLGLGINEQFF.

The chain recombines TRBV19 with TRBJ2-7, with D perhaps TRBD2 (6 bases). This CDR3 has 14 residues. The germline gives CDR1 LNHDA, CDR2 SQIVND (reference sequence). V was cut by 6 bases and J by 8 bases, with 20 bases left in between. In DNA, the CDR3 is TGTGCCAGTAGGCGATACTCGGGGACTGATAAGCAGTACTTC. It translates to CASRRYSGTDKQYF.